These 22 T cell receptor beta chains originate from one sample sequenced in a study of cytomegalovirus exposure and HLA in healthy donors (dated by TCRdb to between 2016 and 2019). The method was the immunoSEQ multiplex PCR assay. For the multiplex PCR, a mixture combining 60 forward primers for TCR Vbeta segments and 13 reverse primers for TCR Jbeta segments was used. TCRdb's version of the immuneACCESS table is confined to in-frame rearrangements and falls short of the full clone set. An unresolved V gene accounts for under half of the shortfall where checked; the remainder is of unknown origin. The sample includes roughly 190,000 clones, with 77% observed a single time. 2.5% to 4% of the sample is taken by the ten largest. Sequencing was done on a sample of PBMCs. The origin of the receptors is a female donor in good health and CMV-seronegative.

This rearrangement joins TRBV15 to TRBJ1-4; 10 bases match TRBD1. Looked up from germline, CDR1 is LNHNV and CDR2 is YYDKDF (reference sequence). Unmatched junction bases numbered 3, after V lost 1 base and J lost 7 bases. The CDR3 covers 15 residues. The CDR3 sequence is CATSRGTGGAEKLFF. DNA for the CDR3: TGTGCCACCAGCAGAGGGACAGGGGGGGCTGAAAAACTGTTTTTT.

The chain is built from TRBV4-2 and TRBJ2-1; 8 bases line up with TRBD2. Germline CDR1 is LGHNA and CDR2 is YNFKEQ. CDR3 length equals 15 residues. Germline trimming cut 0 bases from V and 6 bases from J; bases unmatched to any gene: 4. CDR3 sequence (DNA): TGTGCCAGCAGCCAAGATCGTACTAGCGGCAATGAGCAGTTCTTC. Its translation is CASSQDRTSGNEQFF.

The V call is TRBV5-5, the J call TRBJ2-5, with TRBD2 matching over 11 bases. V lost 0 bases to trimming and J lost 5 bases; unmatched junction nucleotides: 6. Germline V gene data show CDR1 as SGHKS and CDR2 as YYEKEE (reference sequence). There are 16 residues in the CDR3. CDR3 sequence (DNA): TGTGCCAGCAGCTTGGGAGGGACTAGCGGCACGGAGACCCAGTACTTC. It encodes CASSLGGTSGTETQYF. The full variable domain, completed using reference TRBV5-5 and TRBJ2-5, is DAGVTQSPTHLIKTRGQQVTLRCSPISGHKSVSWYQQVLGQGPQFIFQYYEKEERGRGNFPDRFSARQFPNYSSELNVNALLLGDSALYLCASSLGGTSGTETQYFGPGTRLLVL.

CDR3 in DNA: TGTGCCAGCAGCCAACAACTAGCGGGAGTCGATACGCAGTATTTT. This gives the protein CASSQQLAGVDTQYF. The chain uses TRBV14 and TRBJ2-3, with 11 bases fitting TRBD2. The CDR3 length is 15 residues. Germline values: CDR1 SGHDN, CDR2 FVKESK. The J segment lost 6 bases and the V segment lost 2 bases, leaving 4 bases of the junction unmatched.

The CDR3 region is CASSRSADTGELFF. The CDR3, as DNA: TGTGCCAGTAGTAGGAGTGCGGACACCGGGGAGCTGTTTTTT. The V call is TRBV19, the J call TRBJ2-2, with D uncertain. Between the trimmed V and J ends, which lost 4 bases and 3 bases, there was a span of 9 bases. The CDR3 extends over 14 amino acids. Germline V gene data show CDR1 as LNHDA and CDR2 as SQIVND (reference sequence).

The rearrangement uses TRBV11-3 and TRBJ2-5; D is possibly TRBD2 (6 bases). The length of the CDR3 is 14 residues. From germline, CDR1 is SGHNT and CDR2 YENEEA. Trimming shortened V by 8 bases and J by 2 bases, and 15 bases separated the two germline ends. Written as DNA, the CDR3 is TGTGCCAGCGGTAGCGGACCCGATCAAGAGACCCAGTACTTC. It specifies CASGSGPDQETQYF.

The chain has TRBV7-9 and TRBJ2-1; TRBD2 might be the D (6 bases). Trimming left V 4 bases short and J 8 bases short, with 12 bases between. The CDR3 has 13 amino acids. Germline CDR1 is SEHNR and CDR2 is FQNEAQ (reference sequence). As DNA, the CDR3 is TGTGCCAGCAGCTCGGAGGGCTTCGATGAGCAGTTCTTC. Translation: CASSSEGFDEQFF.

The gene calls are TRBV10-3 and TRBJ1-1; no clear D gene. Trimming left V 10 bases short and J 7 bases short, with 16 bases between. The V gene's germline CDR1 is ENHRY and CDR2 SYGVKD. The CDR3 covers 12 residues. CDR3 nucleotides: TGTGCCAGCGCCCCCAGCGGTGGTGAAGCTTTCTTT. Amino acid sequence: CASAPSGGEAFF.

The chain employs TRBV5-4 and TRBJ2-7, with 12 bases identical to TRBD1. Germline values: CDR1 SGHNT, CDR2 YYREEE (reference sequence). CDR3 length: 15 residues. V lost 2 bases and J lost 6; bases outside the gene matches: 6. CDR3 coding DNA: TGTGCCAGCAGCTTACCGGGACAGGGGGCTCTCGAGCAGTACTTC. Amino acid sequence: CASSLPGQGALEQYF.

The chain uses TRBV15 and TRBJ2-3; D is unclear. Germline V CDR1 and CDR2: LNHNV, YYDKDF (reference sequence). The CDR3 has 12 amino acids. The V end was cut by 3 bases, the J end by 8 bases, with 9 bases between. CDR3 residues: CATSRAVATQYF. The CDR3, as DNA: TGTGCCACCAGCAGGGCGGTCGCTACGCAGTATTTT.

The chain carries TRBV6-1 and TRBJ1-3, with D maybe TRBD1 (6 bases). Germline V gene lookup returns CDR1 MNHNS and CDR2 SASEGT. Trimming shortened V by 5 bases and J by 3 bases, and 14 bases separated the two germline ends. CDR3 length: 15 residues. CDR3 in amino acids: CASSTRVGGGNTIYF. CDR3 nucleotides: TGTGCCAGCAGTACTCGAGTAGGGGGTGGAAACACCATATATTTT.

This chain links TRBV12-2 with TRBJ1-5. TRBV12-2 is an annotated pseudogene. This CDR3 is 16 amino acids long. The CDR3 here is CASRLAGQNSNQPQHF. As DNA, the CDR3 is TGTGCAAGTCGCTTAGCCGGTCAAAATAGCAATCAGCCCCAGCATTTT.

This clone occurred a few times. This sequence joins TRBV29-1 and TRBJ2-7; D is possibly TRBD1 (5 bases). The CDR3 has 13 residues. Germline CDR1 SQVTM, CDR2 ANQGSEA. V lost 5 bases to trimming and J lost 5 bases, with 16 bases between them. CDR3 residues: CSVSGMSRHEQYF. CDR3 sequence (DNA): TGCAGCGTTTCAGGGATGTCGCGGCACGAGCAGTACTTC.

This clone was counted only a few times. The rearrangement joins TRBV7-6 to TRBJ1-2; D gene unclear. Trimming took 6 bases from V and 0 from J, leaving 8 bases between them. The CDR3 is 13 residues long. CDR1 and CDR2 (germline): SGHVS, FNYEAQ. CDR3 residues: CASSPTANYGYTF. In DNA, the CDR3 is TGTGCCAGCAGTCCAACGGCTAACTATGGCTACACCTTC.

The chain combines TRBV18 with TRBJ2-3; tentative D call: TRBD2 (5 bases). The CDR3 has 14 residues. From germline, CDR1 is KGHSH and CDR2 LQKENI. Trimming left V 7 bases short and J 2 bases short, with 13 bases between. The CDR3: CASCGLASTDTQYF. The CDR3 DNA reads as TGTGCCAGCTGTGGACTCGCCTCCACAGATACGCAGTATTTT.

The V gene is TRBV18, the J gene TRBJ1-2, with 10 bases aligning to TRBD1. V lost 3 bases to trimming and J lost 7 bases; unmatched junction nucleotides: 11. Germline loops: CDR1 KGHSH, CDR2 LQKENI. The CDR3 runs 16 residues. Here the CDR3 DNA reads TGTGCCAGCTCACCGAATTCCCCGGGACAGGGGTCTGGCTACACCTTC. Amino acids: CASSPNSPGQGSGYTF.

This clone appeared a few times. The CDR3 nucleotides are TGTGCCAGCAGCCGGCGGGGCGGATCAAGCTCTGGAAACACCATATATTTT. This sequence encodes CASSRRGGSSSGNTIYF. V is TRBV14 and J is TRBJ1-3; D might be TRBD1 (5 bases). V gave up 4 bases and J gave up 0 bases, with 16 bases separating them. The CDR3 is 17 residues long. Germline values: CDR1 SGHDN, CDR2 FVKESK.

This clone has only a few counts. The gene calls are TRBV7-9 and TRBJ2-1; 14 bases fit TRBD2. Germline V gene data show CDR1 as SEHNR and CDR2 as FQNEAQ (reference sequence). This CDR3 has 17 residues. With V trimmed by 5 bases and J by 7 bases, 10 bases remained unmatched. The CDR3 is CASSPRRLAGGMNEQFF. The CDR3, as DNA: TGTGCCAGCAGCCCGAGAAGACTAGCGGGGGGGATGAATGAGCAGTTCTTC.

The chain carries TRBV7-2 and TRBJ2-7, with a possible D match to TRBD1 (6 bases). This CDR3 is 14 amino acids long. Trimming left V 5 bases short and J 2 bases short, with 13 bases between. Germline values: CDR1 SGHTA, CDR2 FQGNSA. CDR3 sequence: CASSGTGTAYEQYF. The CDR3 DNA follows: TGTGCCAGCAGCGGAACAGGGACCGCCTACGAGCAGTACTTC.

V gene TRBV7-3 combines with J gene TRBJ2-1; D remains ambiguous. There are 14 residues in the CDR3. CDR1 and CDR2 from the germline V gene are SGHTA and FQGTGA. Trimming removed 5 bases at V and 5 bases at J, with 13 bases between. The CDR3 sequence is CASSPLLSDNEQFF. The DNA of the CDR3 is TGTGCCAGCAGCCCCTTACTTAGTGACAATGAGCAGTTCTTC.

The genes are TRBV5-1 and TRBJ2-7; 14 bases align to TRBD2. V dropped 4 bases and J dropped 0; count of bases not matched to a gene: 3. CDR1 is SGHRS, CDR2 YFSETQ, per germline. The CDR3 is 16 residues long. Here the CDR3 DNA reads TGCGCCAGCAGCCCGGGACTAGCGGGGGCCTCCTACGAGCAGTACTTC. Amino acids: CASSPGLAGASYEQYF.

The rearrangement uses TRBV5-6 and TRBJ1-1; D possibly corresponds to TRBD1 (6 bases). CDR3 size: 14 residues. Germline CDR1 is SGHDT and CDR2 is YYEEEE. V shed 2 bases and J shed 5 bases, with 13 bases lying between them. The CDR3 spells CASSLSGVGTEAFF. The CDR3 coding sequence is TGTGCCAGCAGCTTATCAGGGGTTGGGACTGAAGCTTTCTTT.